A single sample is the source of the 24 T cell receptor beta chains below, sequenced in a study of T cells in tuberculosis. Data came from immunoSEQ multiplex PCR; TCRdb stores just in-frame clones and leaves some out. Of around 26,000 clones in the sample, more than 80% are singletons; the top ten hold 15% to 20%. Sequenced: PBMCs. The receptors were gathered from a donor between 10 and 35 years old with latent tuberculosis or without tuberculosis infection. Some clones in this sample may be carry-over from other donors' samples.

The chain uses TRBV2 and TRBJ2-3; 11 bases agree with TRBD2. Germline CDR1 is SNHLY and CDR2 is FYNNEI. This CDR3 is built from 17 residues. The V and J ends lost 2 bases and 1 base, in that order; junction bases with no gene match: 5. The CDR3 here is CASSERALAGGTDTQYF. In nucleotides, the CDR3 is TGTGCCAGCAGTGAACGTGCACTAGCGGGGGGCACAGATACGCAGTATTTT.

This rearrangement joins TRBV12-5 to TRBJ1-2; 10 positions match TRBD1. The CDR3 loop spans 13 amino acids. Per germline, CDR1 LGHNT and CDR2 FRNRAP. CDR3 in amino acids: CALGPTGGRGYTF. CDR3 in DNA: TGTGCCCTGGGACCGACAGGGGGCAGGGGCTACACCTTC.

The V and J genes are TRBV5-1 and TRBJ2-3; possible D gene TRBD2, 5 bases. Germline CDR1 SGHRS, CDR2 YFSETQ. The CDR3 has 15 amino acids. With 6 bases removed from V and 0 bases from J, the gap between germline ends came to 14 bases. The CDR3 bases are TGCGCCAGCACTAAAAGCGGCTCTAGCACAGATACGCAGTATTTT. Protein: CASTKSGSSTDTQYF.

The chain uses TRBV7-2 and TRBJ2-3; 14 nucleotides match TRBD2. The CDR3 covers 17 residues. Germline CDR1 SGHTA, CDR2 FQGNSA. The junction had 4 bases not matched to a gene; V was cut back by 1 base and J by 4 bases. The CDR3 protein is CASSLVATSGRADTQYF. CDR3 DNA sequence: TGTGCCAGCAGCTTAGTGGCGACTAGCGGGAGGGCAGATACGCAGTATTTT.

The sample holds one count of this clone. J is TRBJ2-7 and V is TRBV6-5; D perhaps matches TRBD1 (5 bases). The CDR3 covers 14 residues. The V gene's germline CDR1 is MNHEY and CDR2 SVGAGI. Trimming took 2 bases from V and 3 from J, leaving 11 bases between them. The DNA of the CDR3 is TGTGCCAGCAGTTACGAAGAAGGGGACTACGAGCAGTACTTC. It is translated as CASSYEEGDYEQYF.

The V call is TRBV27, the J call TRBJ2-1, with a possible D match to TRBD1 (6 bases). The length of the CDR3 is 15 residues. V was cut by 0 bases and J by 0 bases, with 6 bases left in between. The germline V gene encodes CDR1 MNHEY and CDR2 SMNVEV (reference sequence). The CDR3 spells CASSLSGGSYNEQFF. CDR3 coding DNA: TGTGCCAGCAGTTTATCAGGGGGCTCCTACAATGAGCAGTTCTTC.

The chain links TRBV2 to TRBJ2-1; tentative D call: TRBD2 (6 bases). Germline assignment: CDR1 SNHLY and CDR2 FYNNEI. The CDR3 has 14 residues. V dropped 6 bases and J dropped 5 bases, with 14 bases sitting between them. In DNA form, the CDR3 reads TGTGCCAGCAGCCCGACGGGAGCGAACAATGAGCAGTTCTTC. This codes for CASSPTGANNEQFF.

The rearrangement uses TRBV6-1 and TRBJ1-1, with a possible D match to TRBD1 (6 bases). V dropped 0 bases and J dropped 5 bases, with 19 bases sitting between them. Germline CDR1 MNHNS, CDR2 SASEGT. CDR3 size: 17 residues. CDR3 region: CASSEARRGGQGTEAFF. The CDR3 nucleotides are TGTGCCAGCAGTGAAGCCCGACGTGGGGGCCAGGGAACTGAAGCTTTCTTT.

The chain is built from TRBV19 and TRBJ1-5; D uncertain. The germline CDR1 and CDR2 sequences are LNHDA and SQIVND (reference sequence). This CDR3 has 11 residues. V lost 4 bases and J lost 6, with 4 bases in between. The CDR3 DNA sequence: TGTGCCAGTAGTAATAGTCAGCCCCAGCATTTT. This encodes CASSNSQPQHF.

This chain connects TRBV11-2 to TRBJ2-5; D not certain. The CDR3 totals 15 residues. The germline CDR1 and CDR2 sequences are SGHAT and FQNNGV. Trimming left V 0 bases short and J 2 bases short, with 10 bases between. The CDR3, as DNA: TGTGCCAGCAGCTTAGATATGCTTAGACAAGAGACCCAGTACTTC. Translated: CASSLDMLRQETQYF.

This rearrangement joins TRBV7-9 to TRBJ1-6, with a tentative D call TRBD1 (6 bases). Trimming removed 4 bases at V and 7 bases at J, with 14 bases between. Germline values: CDR1 SEHNR, CDR2 FQNEAQ (reference sequence). The CDR3 is 15 amino acids. The CDR3 DNA follows: TGTGCCAGCAGCTCTCCCTGGGACACGAATTCACCCCTCCACTTT. This sequence encodes CASSSPWDTNSPLHF.

The gene calls are TRBV7-2 and TRBJ2-5, with 10 bases fitting TRBD1. Per germline, CDR1 SGHTA and CDR2 FQGNSA. J was trimmed by 0 bases and V by 8 bases; bases with no gene match: 15. The CDR3 loop spans 18 amino acids. This CDR3 reads CASSLYRTGTGDQETQYF. DNA for the CDR3: TGTGCCAGCTCGCTGTACCGAACCGGGACAGGGGACCAAGAGACCCAGTACTTC.

In its sample, this clone was seen once. The chain carries TRBV2 and TRBJ2-5, with unresolved D. Germline V gives CDR1 SNHLY, CDR2 FYNNEI. Trimming stripped 5 bases from V and 1 base from J, with 11 bases between. This CDR3 is 14 amino acids long. CDR3 residues: CASSSLQSQETQYF. CDR3 DNA sequence: TGTGCCAGCAGTTCTCTCCAGTCCCAAGAGACCCAGTACTTC.

V and J are TRBV6-5 and TRBJ1-2; D may be TRBD1 (5 bases). Between the trimmed V and J ends, which lost 4 bases and 2 bases, there was a span of 14 bases. The CDR3 has 15 amino acids. Germline CDR1 reads MNHEY; CDR2 reads SVGAGI. The CDR3 DNA reads TGTGCCAGCAGTTCTCCCGGGACTCAGAACTATGGCTACACCTTC. Encoded protein: CASSSPGTQNYGYTF.

This clone showed up just once. The chain uses TRBV10-3 and TRBJ2-7; D might be TRBD1 (7 bases). This CDR3 has 16 amino acids. From germline, CDR1 is ENHRY and CDR2 SYGVKD. V lost 11 bases, J lost 5 bases, and 28 bases lay in between. This chain's CDR3 is CAASVMAAGGKDEQYF. CDR3 nucleotides: TGTGCCGCCAGCGTTATGGCGGCAGGGGGGAAGGACGAGCAGTACTTC.

This clone has more than one count but fewer than ten. This sequence joins TRBV19 and TRBJ1-4; TRBD1 is a possible D gene (5 bases). Germline V gives CDR1 LNHDA, CDR2 SQIVND (reference sequence). Trimming removed 8 bases at V and 1 base at J, with 11 bases between. This CDR3 is 14 amino acids long. The CDR3 DNA is TGTGCCAGTGGAAGGGGAGGAACTAATGAAAAACTGTTTTTT. Translated: CASGRGGTNEKLFF.

V is TRBV9 and J is TRBJ1-1; D not resolved. The CDR3 totals 14 residues. Per the germline V gene, CDR1 is SGDLS and CDR2 is YYNGEE. V lost 4 bases and J 1 base, leaving 11 bases between the germline ends. CDR3 in amino acids: CASSPGRTNTEAFF. The CDR3 region has the DNA TGTGCCAGCAGCCCTGGGAGGACGAACACTGAAGCTTTCTTT.

The rearrangement uses TRBV7-9 and TRBJ2-1; D remains unclear. Trimming stripped 1 base from V and 8 bases from J, with 12 bases between. The germline CDR1 and CDR2 sequences are SEHNR and FQNEAQ (reference sequence). The length of the CDR3 is 14 residues. Written as DNA, the CDR3 is TGTGCCAGCAGCTTAGGGGCAGGTCGCGATGAGCAGTTCTTC. It encodes CASSLGAGRDEQFF.

The chain has TRBV14 and TRBJ1-2; 8 positions match TRBD1. V dropped 4 bases and J dropped 8; count of bases not matched to a gene: 6. Germline V gene sequence: CDR1 SGHDN, CDR2 FVKESK. The CDR3 totals 13 residues. For the CDR3, the DNA is TGTGCCAGCAGCCTTACAGGGGGAGGAGGCTACACCTTC. Its protein is CASSLTGGGGYTF.

J is TRBJ1-5 and V is TRBV19, with 8 bases fitting TRBD1. Germline V gives CDR1 LNHDA, CDR2 SQIVND (reference sequence). With 1 base clipped from V and 6 bases from J, the junction kept 14 bases outside the gene matches. The CDR3 length is 18 residues. The DNA for the CDR3 is TGTGCCAGTAGTATAGGTGTGAGGACAGGGCTAGTCGGTCAGCCCCAGCATTTT. Translated: CASSIGVRTGLVGQPQHF.

J is TRBJ2-1 and V is TRBV15, with TRBD2 matching 8 bases. Trimming removed 3 bases from V and 4 bases from J; junction bases left unmatched: 11. Germline lookup yields CDR1 LNHNV and CDR2 YYDKDF (reference sequence). The CDR3 totals 17 residues. The CDR3, as DNA: TGTGCCACCAGCAGCGACCCGGGGGGGAGTGTTTACAATGAGCAGTTCTTC. Amino acids: CATSSDPGGSVYNEQFF.

The gene calls are TRBV9 and TRBJ2-7; TRBD2 is a possible D gene (5 bases). CDR1 is SGDLS and CDR2 is YYNGEE in the germline V gene. V lost 3 bases and J lost 2, with 9 bases in between. The CDR3 consists of 13 residues. CDR3 in amino acids: CASSGGLTYEQYF. In DNA form, the CDR3 reads TGTGCCAGCAGCGGAGGACTGACCTACGAGCAGTACTTC.

This sequence joins TRBV5-6 and TRBJ1-2, with D possibly being TRBD1 (6 bases). This CDR3 is 14 amino acids long. V was clipped by 2 bases and J by 8 bases, with 16 bases between them. Per the germline V gene, CDR1 is SGHDT and CDR2 is YYEEEE. As DNA, the CDR3 is TGTGCCAGCAGCTTTAGGGGGACACCCAAGGGCTACACCTTC. This encodes CASSFRGTPKGYTF.

V is TRBV2 and J is TRBJ1-1; D ambiguous. CDR1 and CDR2 from the germline V gene are SNHLY and FYNNEI. V shed 9 bases and J shed 1 base, with 12 bases lying between them. The CDR3 is made up of 13 amino acids. Here the CDR3 reads CARRSGENTEAFF. The CDR3, as DNA: TGTGCCAGGAGATCCGGGGAGAACACTGAAGCTTTCTTT. Full variable domain (outside the CDR3, taken from reference TRBV2 and TRBJ1-1): EPEVTQTPSHQVTQMGQEVILRCVPISNHLYFYWYRQILGQKVEFLVSFYNNEISEKSEIFDDQFSVERPDGSNFTLKIRSTKLEDSAMYFCARRSGENTEAFFGQGTRLTVV.